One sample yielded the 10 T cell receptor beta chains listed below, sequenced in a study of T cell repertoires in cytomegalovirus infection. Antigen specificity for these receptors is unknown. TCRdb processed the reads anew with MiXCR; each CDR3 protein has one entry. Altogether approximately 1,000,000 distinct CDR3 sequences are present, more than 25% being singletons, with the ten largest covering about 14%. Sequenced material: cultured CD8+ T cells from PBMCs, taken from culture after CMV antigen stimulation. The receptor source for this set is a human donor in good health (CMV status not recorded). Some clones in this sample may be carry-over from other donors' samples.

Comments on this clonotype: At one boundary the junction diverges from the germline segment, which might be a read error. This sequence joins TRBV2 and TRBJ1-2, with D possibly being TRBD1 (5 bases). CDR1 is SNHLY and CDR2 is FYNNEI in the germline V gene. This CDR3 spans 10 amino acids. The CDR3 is CASRGRATLF. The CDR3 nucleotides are TGTGCCAGCAGAGGCAGGGCGACTCTCTTC.

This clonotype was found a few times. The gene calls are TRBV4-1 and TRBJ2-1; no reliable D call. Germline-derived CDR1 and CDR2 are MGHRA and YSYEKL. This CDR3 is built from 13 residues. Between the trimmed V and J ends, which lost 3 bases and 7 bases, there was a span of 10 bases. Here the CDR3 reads CASSHDKGNEQFF. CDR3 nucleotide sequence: TGCGCCAGCAGCCATGACAAGGGAAATGAGCAGTTCTTC.

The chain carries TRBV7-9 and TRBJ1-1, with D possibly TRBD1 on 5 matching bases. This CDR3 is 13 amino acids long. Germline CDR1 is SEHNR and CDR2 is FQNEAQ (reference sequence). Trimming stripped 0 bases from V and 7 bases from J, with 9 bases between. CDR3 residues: CASSLAGGFEAFF. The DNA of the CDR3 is TGTGCCAGCAGCTTAGCGGGGGGATTTGAAGCTTTCTTT.

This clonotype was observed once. CDR3 in amino acids: CASSLRLDSFHEQYF. CDR3 sequence (DNA): TGTGCCAGCAGTTTACGGCTGGACAGTTTCCACGAGCAGTACTTC. The genes are TRBV2 and TRBJ2-7, with D possibly TRBD1 on 6 matching bases. Trimming removed 5 bases at V and 5 bases at J, with 19 bases between. CDR3 length equals 15 residues. CDR1 and CDR2 (germline): SNHLY, FYNNEI.

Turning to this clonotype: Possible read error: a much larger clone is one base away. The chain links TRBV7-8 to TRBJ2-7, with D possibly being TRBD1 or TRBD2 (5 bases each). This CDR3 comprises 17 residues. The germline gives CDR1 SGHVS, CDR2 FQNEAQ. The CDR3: CASGLGVEGRPYYEQYF. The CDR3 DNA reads TGTGCCAGCGGCTTAGGTGTTGAGGGACGGCCCTACTACGAGCAGTACTTC.

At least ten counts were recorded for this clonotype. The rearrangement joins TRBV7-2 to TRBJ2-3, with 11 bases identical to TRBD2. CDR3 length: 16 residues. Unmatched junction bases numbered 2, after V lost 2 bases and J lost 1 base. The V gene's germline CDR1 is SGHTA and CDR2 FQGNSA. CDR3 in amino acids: CASSLLAGGRTDTQYF. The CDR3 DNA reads TGTGCCAGCAGCTTATTAGCGGGGGGGCGCACAGATACGCAGTATTTT.

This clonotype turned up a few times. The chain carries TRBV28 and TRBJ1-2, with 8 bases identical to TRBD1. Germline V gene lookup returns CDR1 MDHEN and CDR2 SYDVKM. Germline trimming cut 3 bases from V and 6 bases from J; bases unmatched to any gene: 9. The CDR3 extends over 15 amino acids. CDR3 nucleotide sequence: TGTGCCAGCAGTTTTTTAACCAGGGGGCTTGATGGCTACACCTTC. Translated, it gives CASSFLTRGLDGYTF.

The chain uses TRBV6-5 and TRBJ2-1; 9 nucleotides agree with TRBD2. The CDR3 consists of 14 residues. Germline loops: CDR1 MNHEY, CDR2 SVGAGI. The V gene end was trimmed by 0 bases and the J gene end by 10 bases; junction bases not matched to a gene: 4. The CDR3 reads CASSYSRGGREQFF. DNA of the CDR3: TGTGCCAGCAGTTACTCGCGGGGGGGCAGGGAGCAGTTCTTC.

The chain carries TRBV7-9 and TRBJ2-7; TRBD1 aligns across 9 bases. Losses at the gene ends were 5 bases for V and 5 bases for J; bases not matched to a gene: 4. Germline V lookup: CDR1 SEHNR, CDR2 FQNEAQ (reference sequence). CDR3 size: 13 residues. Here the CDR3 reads CASSNRGRNEQYF. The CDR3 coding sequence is TGTGCCAGCAGCAACAGGGGGCGCAACGAGCAGTACTTC.

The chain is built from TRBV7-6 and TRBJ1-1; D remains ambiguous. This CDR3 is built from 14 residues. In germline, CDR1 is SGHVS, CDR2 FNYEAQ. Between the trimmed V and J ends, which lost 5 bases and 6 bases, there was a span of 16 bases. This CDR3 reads CASSAWTAVAEAFF. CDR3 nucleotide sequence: TGTGCCAGCAGCGCTTGGACGGCGGTGGCTGAAGCTTTCTTT.